This T cell receptor (beta chain) comes out of a study of cytomegalovirus exposure and HLA in healthy donors. 60 Vbeta and 13 Jbeta primers were used in PCR. Produced via immunoSEQ multiplex PCR; TCRdb's table is partial and in-frame only. The top ten hold 2.5% to 3% of the sample, which has 100,000 to 120,000 clones, 60% to 85% seen once. This clonotype originated in a woman in her fifties or sixties in good health and CMV-seropositive. The specimen sequenced was PBMCs.

The CDR3, as DNA: TGTGCCAGCAGCGTAGAGTCGTTGTGGGAGTGGGGTGAGACCCAGTACTTC. Protein sequence: CASSVESLWEWGETQYF. The chain links TRBV9 to TRBJ2-5; D is perhaps TRBD2 (5 bases). V was shortened by 0 bases and J by 5 bases, with 20 bases between the two germline ends. This CDR3 is 17 amino acids long. In germline, CDR1 is SGDLS, CDR2 YYNGEE.